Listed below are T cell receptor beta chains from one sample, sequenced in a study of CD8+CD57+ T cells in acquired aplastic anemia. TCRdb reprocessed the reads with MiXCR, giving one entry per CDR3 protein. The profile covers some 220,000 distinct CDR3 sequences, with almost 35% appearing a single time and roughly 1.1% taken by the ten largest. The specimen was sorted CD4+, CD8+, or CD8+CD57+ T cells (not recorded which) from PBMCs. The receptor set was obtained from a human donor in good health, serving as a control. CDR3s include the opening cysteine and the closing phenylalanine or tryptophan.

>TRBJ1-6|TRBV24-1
CATSTGGMGNQPLHF
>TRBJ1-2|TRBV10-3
CAISEGGRGYGYTF
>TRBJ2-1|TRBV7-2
CASSFVAGGDNEQFF
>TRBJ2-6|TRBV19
CASSMSWNSGANVLTF
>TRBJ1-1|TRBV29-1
CSVEDGEGTEAFF
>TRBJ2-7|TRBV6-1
CASSRDRAYEQYF
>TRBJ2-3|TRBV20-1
CSARGDRGSADTQYF
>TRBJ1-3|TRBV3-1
CASSQDPTLFSGNTIYF
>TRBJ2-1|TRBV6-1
CASSVVPNSGVEQFF
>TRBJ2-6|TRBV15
CATSTEKSSSGANVLTF
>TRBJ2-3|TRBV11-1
CASSLGLLRGTDTQYF
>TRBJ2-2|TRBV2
CASSGIRGLGELFF
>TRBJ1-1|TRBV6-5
CASSSRDRPEAFF
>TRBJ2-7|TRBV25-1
CASSPGLAGVKQYF
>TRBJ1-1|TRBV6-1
CASRQGAGAEAFF
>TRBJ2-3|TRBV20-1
CSARGDGQVGDTQYF
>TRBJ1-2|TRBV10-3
CAITGQGAGGYTF